This is a list of T cell receptor beta chains from one sample in a study of T cell changes during pregnancy in multiple sclerosis. Profiling relied on immunoSEQ multiplex PCR, and the TCRdb table lists in-frame clones only, not all of them. The sample has about 100,000 clones; approximately 89% are singletons. The specimen comprised peripheral blood, sampled after pregnancy. The receptors shown here come from a female donor with multiple sclerosis, enrolled in a pregnancy study. The CDR3 runs from the conserved cysteine through the conserved F or W. A D gene is named only where the DNA matches it firmly.

V gene	D gene	J gene	CDR3 protein
TRBV9	NA	TRBJ2-1	CASSGSGRNEQFF
TRBV10-3	TRBD1	TRBJ1-1	CAISGGGVTEAFF
TRBV5-1	NA	TRBJ2-7	CASSLGQTSTYEQYF
TRBV4-1	TRBD1	TRBJ1-2	CASSHDRAGYTF
TRBV19	TRBD1	TRBJ1-6	CASSISRGRRLVSPLHF
TRBV7-3	NA	TRBJ2-3	CASGGQVADTQYF
TRBV19	NA	TRBJ1-1	CASSDGGAGGTEAFF
TRBV6-5	NA	TRBJ2-5	CASRKGHTQETQYF
TRBV19	TRBD1	TRBJ1-2	CATWTGSIYGYTF
TRBV7-8	TRBD2	TRBJ2-7	CASSPLAEKEQYF
TRBV4-1	TRBD1	TRBJ1-6	CASSRNRGSDSPLHF
TRBV7-2	TRBD1	TRBJ2-7	CASSAETGPQTYEQYF
TRBV27	NA	TRBJ2-5	CASSLKGIPGVGTQYF
TRBV7-3	NA	TRBJ1-1	CASRPGGSNTEAFF
TRBV5-1	TRBD2	TRBJ2-5	CASSTSGGASGETQYF
TRBV5-8	NA	TRBJ1-4	CASSLGQATYEKLFF
TRBV7-9	NA	TRBJ2-7	CASSSFQGRSYEQYF
TRBV18	TRBD1	TRBJ2-7	CASSSPGQGYEQYF
TRBV29-1	NA	TRBJ2-7	CSVEEGPYEQYF
TRBV11-3	NA	TRBJ2-2	CASSLAERVNTGELFF
TRBV2	NA	TRBJ1-3	CASSGSLGGNTIYF
TRBV4-2	TRBD1	TRBJ1-1	CASSQVQGYTEAFF
TRBV2	TRBD1	TRBJ1-6	CASSESRGPYNSPLHF
TRBV5-4	NA	TRBJ2-1	CASKSSSYNEQFF
TRBV9	TRBD1	TRBJ2-3	CASSVSTGWSTDTQYF
TRBV11-2	NA	TRBJ2-1	CASSLAIGGWADNEQFF
TRBV15	TRBD1	TRBJ1-5	CATSRDRNQPQHF
TRBV6-1	NA	TRBJ2-7	CASRRTGFDEQYF
TRBV5-4	NA	TRBJ2-3	CASSLDRPSTDTQYF
TRBV19	NA	TRBJ2-7	CASRGRGNYEQYF
TRBV18	TRBD1	TRBJ1-1	CASSPTVDRKEAFF
TRBV11-2	NA	TRBJ2-3	CASRTSPAGRADTQYF
TRBV25-1	TRBD1	TRBJ1-1	CASSSTGGTEAFF
TRBV2	NA	TRBJ2-1	CASSAQGVNEQFF
TRBV2	TRBD2	TRBJ2-1	CARALAGGRREQFF
TRBV2	NA	TRBJ1-2	CASSGLGQKIYGYTF
TRBV6-1	TRBD1	TRBJ2-1	CASSRDRGYNEQFF
TRBV27	TRBD2	TRBJ2-3	CASSPSAGYGTDTQYF
TRBV29-1	NA	TRBJ2-1	CSAQGSGSYNEQFF
TRBV27	TRBD1	TRBJ2-7	CASSPGTGVQYEQYF
TRBV5-1	TRBD1	TRBJ2-3	CASSSKTGGMDTQYF
TRBV7-2	TRBD1	TRBJ1-1	CASSLLTGDTEAFF